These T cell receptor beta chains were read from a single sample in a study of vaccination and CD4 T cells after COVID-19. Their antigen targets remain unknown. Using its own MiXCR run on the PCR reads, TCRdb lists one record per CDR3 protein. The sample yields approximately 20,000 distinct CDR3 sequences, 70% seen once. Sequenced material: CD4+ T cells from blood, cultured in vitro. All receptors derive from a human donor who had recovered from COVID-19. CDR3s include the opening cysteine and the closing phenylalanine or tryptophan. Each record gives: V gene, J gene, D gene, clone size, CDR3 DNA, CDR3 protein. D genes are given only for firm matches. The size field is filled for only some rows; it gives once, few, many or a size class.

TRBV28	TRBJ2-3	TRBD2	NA	TGTGCCAGCAGTTTGGGCGGGAGGGCAGATACGCAGTATTTT	CASSLGGRADTQYF
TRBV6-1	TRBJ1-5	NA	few	TGTGCCAGCCAGAAGTCAGGGCGCAATCAGCCCCAGCATTTT	CASQKSGRNQPQHF
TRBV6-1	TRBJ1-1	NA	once	TGTGCCAGCAGCCATACCGGTTCGAACACTGAAGCTTTCTTT	CASSHTGSNTEAFF
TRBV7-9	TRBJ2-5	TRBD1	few	TGTGCCAGCAGCCCGGTCCTGGGACAGGGTCCTCCAGAGACCCAGTACTTC	CASSPVLGQGPPETQYF
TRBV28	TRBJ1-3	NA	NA	TGTGCCAGCAGTTCTAGTGGGCGGGAAGGAAACACCATATATTTT	CASSSSGREGNTIYF
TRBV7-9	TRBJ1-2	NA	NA	TGTGCCAGCAGCCTCGGACAGACCTATGGCTACACCTTC	CASSLGQTYGYTF
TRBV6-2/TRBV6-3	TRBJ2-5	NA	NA	TGTGCCAGCAGTCTCCGCTTTAAGTCACAAGAGACCCAGTACTTC	CASSLRFKSQETQYF
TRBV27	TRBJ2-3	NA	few	TGTGCCAGCAAATCCCCCGGGGCCGCCGCCGATACGCAGTATTTT	CASKSPGAAADTQYF
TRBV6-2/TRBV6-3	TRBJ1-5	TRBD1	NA	TGTGCCAGCAGTTACGCGACAGGGGCCAACAATCAGCCCCAGCATTTT	CASSYATGANNQPQHF
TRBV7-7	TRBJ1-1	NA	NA	TGTGCCAGCAGCCTCGTCAGGGAGACTGAAGCTTTCTTT	CASSLVRETEAFF
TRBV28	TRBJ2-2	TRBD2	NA	TGTGCCCATAGGGCGGGGGTATCGAACACCGGGGAGCTGTTTTTT	CAHRAGVSNTGELFF
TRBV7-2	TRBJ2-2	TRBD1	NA	TGTGCCAGCAGCCCCGGACAGGGGTCCACCGGGGAGCTGTTTTTT	CASSPGQGSTGELFF
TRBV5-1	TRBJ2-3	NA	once	TGCGCCAGCAGCCAAAGACAGATCCGACCAGATACGCAGTATTTT	CASSQRQIRPDTQYF
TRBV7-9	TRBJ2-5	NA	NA	TGTGCCAGCAGCCTTACGGAGACCCAGTACTTC	CASSLTETQYF
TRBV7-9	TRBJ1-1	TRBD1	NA	TGTGCCAGCAGCTTACAAAGACAGGGTTTGGCTGAAGCTTTCTTT	CASSLQRQGLAEAFF